A selection of T cell receptor beta chains follows, all from one sample in a study of beta chain features in type 1 diabetes. Data came from immunoSEQ multiplex PCR; TCRdb stores just in-frame clones and leaves some out. This repertoire shows about 170,000 clones, approximately 7.8% found once; its top ten account for about 0.95%. The sequencing input was central memory CD4+ T cells from blood. The receptor set was obtained from a middle-aged woman with type 1 diabetes. Both conserved end residues are part of each CDR3.

>TRBV7-9
CASGNRGETQYF
>TRBV7-9
CASSTGVTEAFF
>TRBV6-1
CASSPGTGAQEPQHF
>TRBV4-2
CASSQNEGGRDGYTF
>TRBV29-1
CSVETGGTDTQYF
>TRBV5-1
CASSQPDRAMLSTF
>TRBV6-5
CASSSNTEAFF
>TRBV9
CASSVTGGVGYTF
>TRBV2
CASSRQSNEQFF
>TRBV2
CASTGQAGNTIYF
>TRBV7-3
CASSSDRGGNTIYF
>TRBV19
CASSNRQLAKNIQYF
>TRBV4-1
CASSQAGSDEQFF
>TRBV2
CASAILAGGPGEQYF
>TRBV28
CASGGDREKAFF
>TRBV6-1
CASSVRTGRNQPQHF
>TRBV6-5
CASSSTVGRAQYF
>TRBV29-1
CSGADLAGDYNEQFF
>TRBV4-2
CASSQDRQGNSPLHF
>TRBV29-1
CSVGGRLAMGETQYF
>TRBV2
CASDPAGATGELFF
>TRBV4-2
CASSQEQGKNTGELFF
>TRBV4-2
CASSQAETGGHGYTF
>TRBV4-2
CASSQAGTSGKFTDTQYF
>TRBV4-3
CASSQDSSGTRASNTEAFF
>TRBV11-2
CASSRQGDGYTF
>TRBV2
CASAEIEDYEQYF
>TRBV7-6
CASSFRGGETQYF
>TRBV11-1
CASSSWDSGGSTDTQYF
>TRBV7-2
CASSLAGRQGRLGYTF
>TRBV11-1
CASSQFGPGSSYNEQFF
>TRBV5-1
CASSLAVGRGQNEQFF
>TRBV6-5
CASSKNRDYGYTF
>TRBV28
CASSLYNEQFF
>TRBV6-6
CASASGLVTDTQYF
>TRBV5-1
CASSLEVGATDTQYF
>TRBV5-6
CASSLSASPGRETQYF
>TRBV14
CASSGDSSYNEQFF
>TRBV11-2
CASSLLTVNTEAFF
>TRBV23-1
CASSQSKRGQENTEAFF
>TRBV5-1
CASGIQGRSYNEQFF
>TRBV5-1
CASSSTGASYEQYF
>TRBV5-1
CASTLRTSNTGELFF
>TRBV27
CASTRDSDGSGYTF
>TRBV7-2
CASSLTGSPLEQYF
>TRBV9
CASSPDGGSYNEQFF
>TRBV28
CASSQKTGGREKLFF
>TRBV9
CASSVTGGIDTQYF
>TRBV4-3
CASSQDATGLAGGSYEQYF
>TRBV5-1
CASSPGTADSYEQYF
>TRBV6-6
CASSGLSVEETQYF
>TRBV4-2
CASSQDTGGSDLAKNIQYF
>TRBV5-6
CASSLRRNTEAFF
>TRBV4-3
CASSGAGTAGSPLHF